The sequence of this T cell receptor beta chain was determined in a study of T cells in Graves' hyperthyroidism and ophthalmopathy. Whole-study results and caveats: In simple terms, a model built on 13 V-J features told ophthalmopathy apart from stable hyperthyroidism.

Amplified TCR beta CDR3 regions came from RNA transcripts. RT-PCR in the first round (using the HTBI primer set) targeted the TCR CDR3. TCRdb reprocessed the multiplex PCR reads via MiXCR and lists one record per CDR3 protein. The table records more than 40,000 distinct CDR3 sequences, approximately 49% of them present only once. Germline V gene lookup returns CDR1 LNHNV and CDR2 YYDKDF (reference sequence). V shed 1 base, J shed 0 bases, and the junction held 2 bases outside the gene matches. The CDR3 covers 16 residues. With respect to this clonotype: Its antigen remains unknown.

The study defined stable Graves' hyperthyroidism as no ophthalmopathy progression within 18 months. The sequenced material came from peripheral blood or thyroid tissue (not recorded which). This TCR was sampled from a woman aged 50 to 60 with Graves' hyperthyroidism. The rearrangement joins TRBV15 to TRBJ1-3; 8 bases map to TRBD1. The CDR3 region has the DNA TGTGCCACCAGCAGAGGGGGGACAGGCTCTGGAAACACCATATATTTT. Translating it yields CATSRGGTGSGNTIYF.